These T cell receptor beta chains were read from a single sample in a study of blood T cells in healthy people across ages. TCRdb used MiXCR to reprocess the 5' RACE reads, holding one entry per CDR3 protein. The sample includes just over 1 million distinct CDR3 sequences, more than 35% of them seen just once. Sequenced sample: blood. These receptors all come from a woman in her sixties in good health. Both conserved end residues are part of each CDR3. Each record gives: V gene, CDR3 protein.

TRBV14 CASSLIAGDYKQYF
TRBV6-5 CASSYRGQGGSEQYF
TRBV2 CTSSDGTSGEETQYF
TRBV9 CASSVAKSPTRLSYEQYF
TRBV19 CASSTLEAQETQYF
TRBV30 CAWSGPLGREKLFF
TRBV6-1 CASTLHGTDTQYF
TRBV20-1 CSASPLTETQYF
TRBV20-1 CSARDRSGNSGNTIYF
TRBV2 CASRKVGGTGEFF
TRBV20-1 CSAYDRFGVTYNEQFF
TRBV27 CASSLRQGGGYTF
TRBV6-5 CASSYSKRPRSYEQYF
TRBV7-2 CASSLVGLPYF
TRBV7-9 CASSWGGGEQFF
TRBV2 CASSETTSSSYEQYF
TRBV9 CASSTSLADPYNEQFF